The next 4 T cell receptor beta chains were all read from a single sample in a study of neurological immune-mediated disorders. One entry per CDR3 protein results from TCRdb running MiXCR on the 5' RACE reads. The sample includes 45,000 to 55,000 distinct CDR3 sequences, around 5.8% of them seen just once. The sample comprised CD4+ T cells from blood. The origin of the receptors is a woman aged 18-30 years with multiple sclerosis.

This clonotype occurred many times. The CDR3 nucleotides are TGTGCCAGTTATACGGGAGGTTACAATGAGCAGTTCTTC. Its protein is CASYTGGYNEQFF. The V call is TRBV7-9, the J call TRBJ2-1; TRBD2 aligns across 7 bases. J gave up 4 bases and V 9 bases, and 6 bases lay outside the gene matches. This CDR3 contains 13 residues. The V gene's germline CDR1 is SEHNR and CDR2 FQNEAQ (reference sequence).

The sample holds many counts of this clonotype. The rearrangement links TRBV2 to TRBJ2-5, with 13 bases lining up with TRBD2. The V and J ends lost 4 bases and 5 bases, in that order; junction bases with no gene match: 10. The CDR3 has 17 amino acids. Germline CDR1 is SNHLY and CDR2 is FYNNEI. Here the CDR3 DNA reads TGTGCCAGCAGTGCATGGAGGACTAGCGGGAGAGGGGAGACCCAGTACTTC. Translating it yields CASSAWRTSGRGETQYF.

At least ten counts were recorded for this clonotype. The rearrangement joins TRBV18 to TRBJ1-1; the match to TRBD1 covers 8 bases. Germline CDR1 is KGHSH and CDR2 is LQKENI. The CDR3 is made up of 13 amino acids. The ends lost 8 bases at V and 0 bases at J; junction bases unmatched: 2. The DNA of the CDR3 is TGTGCCAGCACGGGACAGGTGAACACTGAAGCTTTCTTT. Residues: CASTGQVNTEAFF.

This clonotype was recorded many times. The rearrangement uses TRBV20-1 and TRBJ2-2, with D maybe TRBD2 (6 bases). The CDR3 sequence is 16 residues long. Germline V gene sequence: CDR1 DFQATT, CDR2 SNEGSKA (reference sequence). The V end lost 0 bases, the J end lost 4 bases, and 15 bases lay between the germline ends. The CDR3 nucleotides read TGCAGTGCTAGAGATCGGGACTGGACGCTCACCGGGGAGCTGTTTTTT. Protein sequence: CSARDRDWTLTGELFF.